The sequence of this T cell receptor beta chain was determined in a study of blood T cell repertoires in COVID-19. Study context: The samples span acute and convalescent COVID-19 from the United States, Italy and Spain.

Study processing details: The assay estimated nucleated cells by amplifying reference gene primers. Sequenced by immunoSEQ multiplex PCR; TCRdb stores in-frame clones only, minus some. V and J calls and clone size are copied from that table; D and trimming were computed from the DNA. The sample has approximately 66,000 clones, roughly 86% seen once. The germline CDR1 and CDR2 sequences are SEHNR and FQNEAQ (reference sequence). CDR3 length equals 14 residues. Trimming stripped 5 bases from V and 4 bases from J, with 14 bases between. Specimen: peripheral blood. This clonotype originated in a man aged 60-69 years with acute or convalescent COVID-19. This sequence joins TRBV7-9 and TRBJ2-5; D may be TRBD1 (5 bases). CDR3 in DNA: TGTGCCAGCAGCCGCGACTGGCAGGGAGAGACCCAGTACTTC. Amino acids: CASSRDWQGETQYF.